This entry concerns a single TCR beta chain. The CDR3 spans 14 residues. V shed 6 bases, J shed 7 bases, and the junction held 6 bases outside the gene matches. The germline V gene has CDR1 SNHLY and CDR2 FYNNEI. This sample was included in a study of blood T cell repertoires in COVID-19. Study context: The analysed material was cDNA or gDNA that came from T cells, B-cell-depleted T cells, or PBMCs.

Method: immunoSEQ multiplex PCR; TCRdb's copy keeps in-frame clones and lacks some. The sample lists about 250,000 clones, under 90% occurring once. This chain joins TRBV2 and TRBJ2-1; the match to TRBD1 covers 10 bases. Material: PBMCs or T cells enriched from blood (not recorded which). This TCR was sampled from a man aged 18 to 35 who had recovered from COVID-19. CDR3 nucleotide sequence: TGTGCCAGCAGAAGTGGACAGGGGGGGAATGAGCAGTTCTTC. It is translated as CASRSGQGGNEQFF. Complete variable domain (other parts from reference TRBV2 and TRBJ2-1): EPEVTQTPSHQVTQMGQEVILRCVPISNHLYFYWYRQILGQKVEFLVSFYNNEISEKSEIFDDQFSVERPDGSNFTLKIRSTKLEDSAMYFCASRSGQGGNEQFFGPGTRLTVL.